Reported below is one T cell receptor (beta chain). The count of this clone is one. The target of this receptor is not known. There are no base qualities to consult, and no much larger clone falls within one base. The record originates from a study of T cell responses to AZD1222 COVID-19 vaccine (dated by TCRdb to the early 2020s). Turning to the overall study: AZD1222 recipients given second doses at about 4 weeks or at about 12 weeks were pooled, since spike-specific TCR depth and breadth were not found to differ between the two schedules. Trial participants were enrolled by age into 18-55, 56-69 and 70-plus year subgroups, with roughly 160, 29 and 62 TCR-sequenced participants respectively. A total of 230 to 250 trial participants underwent TCR sequencing, of whom 200 to 220 received two doses of AZD1222 and some 25 received two doses of the MenACWY control vaccine. Findings and caveats that apply to the study as a whole: The 56-69-year group was small, and its depth increase did not reach significance, likely because of low power. Because no samples from the day 14 peak response were available, repertoires could be characterized only after the peak T cell response. Spike-specific TCR breadth and depth rose significantly after two AZD1222 doses compared with day 0 and with MenACWY recipients. Reportedly, almost half of the unique spike-specific TCRs recognized epitopes lying outside the regions that are mutated in the B.1.351 and B.1.1.7 variants. Most participants were white British and females outnumbered males, and the authors suggested that clonal diversity may have been underestimated. CD4 TCRs associated with the vaccine covered the entire spike protein, and the dominant responses were in regions 160-218 and 743-854. Conclusions about previously exposed vaccinees are limited, since just 6 or 7 AZD1222 recipients were seropositive for SARS-CoV-2 at baseline.

This specimen's time point label, interpreted: baseline before first vaccination. Vaccinee samples were obtained from the UK trials COV001 and COV002, which included a single-blind randomized controlled phase 2/3 trial of AZD1222 (ChAdOx1 nCoV-19) in healthy adults. For TCRbeta chain sequencing, PBMC samples were collected from trial participants at day 0 and at day 28 after the second dose. The CDR3 regions of human TCRbeta chains were analyzed by immunosequencing. In the paper's pipeline: Repertoire TCRs were matched against a reference library of SARS-CoV-2-specific TCRs generated with the MIRA antigen-specificity platform. Breadth was defined as the fraction of unique TCRs that were SARS-CoV-2-associated, and depth was defined as the fraction of total T cells that were SARS-CoV-2-associated. Using the MIRA data, every spike-specific TCR was mapped to the spike region that the TCR reacted to and assigned to either a CD4 or a CD8 class. Log10-transformed breadth and depth values were compared by one-way ANOVA with Sidak's multiple comparisons tests. The source is immuneACCESS, and TCRdb retained only in-frame sequences with V and J called. Part of the clones is not carried over; for the studies checked, unresolved V genes explain less than half of this, and the remainder is unexplained. The V and J calls and clone size come from that table; D and trimming were worked out from the DNA. The sample table records 140,000 to 150,000 clones; 93% of these occur just once. Of the sample, less than 2% falls within the top ten clones.

V and J are trimmed by 5 bases and 7 bases, and the gene matches miss 14 bases of the junction. CDR1 and CDR2, per the germline V gene (reference sequence), are SEHNR and FQNEAQ. The CDR3 runs 16 residues from the cysteine to the phenylalanine. Only the CDR3 part of the read is kept: 48 bases, read in frame from the first base. In this chain, TRBV7-9 is recombined with TRBJ1-2, and TRBD1 aligns with 9 junction nucleotides. This receptor was identified in an adult in good health. This specimen consisted of peripheral blood, obtained on day 0 of AZD1222 vaccination. The CDR3 loop reads CASSDSTTGGRGGYTF. The nucleotide sequence reads TGTGCCAGCAGCGACTCTACCACAGGGGGCCGGGGTGGCTACACCTTC.